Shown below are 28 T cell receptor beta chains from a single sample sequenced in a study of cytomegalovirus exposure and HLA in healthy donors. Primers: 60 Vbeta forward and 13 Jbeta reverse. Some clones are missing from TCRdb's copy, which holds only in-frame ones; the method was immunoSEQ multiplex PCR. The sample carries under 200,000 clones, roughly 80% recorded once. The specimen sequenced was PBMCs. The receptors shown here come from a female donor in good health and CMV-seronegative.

CDR3 nucleotide sequence: TGTGCCAGCGGACCGGGACTAGCGGTTACTGGAGCCAAAAACATTCAGTACTTC. Its translation: CASGPGLAVTGAKNIQYF. The V gene is TRBV2, the J gene TRBJ2-4; 11 bases align to TRBD2. Trimming cost V 8 bases and J 0 bases; bases outside gene matches: 12. Germline CDR1 is SNHLY and CDR2 is FYNNEI. CDR3 length: 18 amino acids.

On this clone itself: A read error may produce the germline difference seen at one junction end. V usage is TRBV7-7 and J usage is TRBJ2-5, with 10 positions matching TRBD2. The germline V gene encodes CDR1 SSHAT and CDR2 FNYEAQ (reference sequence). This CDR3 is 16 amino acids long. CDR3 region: CASSPQLAGPQETQYF. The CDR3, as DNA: TGTGCTAGCAGCCCTCAACTAGCGGGGCCACAAGAGACCCAGTACTTC.

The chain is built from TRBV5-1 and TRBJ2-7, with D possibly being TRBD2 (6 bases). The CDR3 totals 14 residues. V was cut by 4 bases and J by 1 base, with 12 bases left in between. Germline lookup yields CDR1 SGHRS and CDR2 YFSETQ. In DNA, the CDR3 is TGCGCCAGCAGCGTCGCCGGGACTTCCTACGAGCAGTACTTC. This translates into CASSVAGTSYEQYF.

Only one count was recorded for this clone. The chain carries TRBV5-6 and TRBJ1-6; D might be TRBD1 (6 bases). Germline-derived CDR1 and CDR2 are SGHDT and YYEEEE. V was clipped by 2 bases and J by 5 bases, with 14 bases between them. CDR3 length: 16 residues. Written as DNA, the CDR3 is TGTGCCAGCAGCTTCTGGGGGCGTCAGGATAATTCACCCCTCCACTTT. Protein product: CASSFWGRQDNSPLHF.

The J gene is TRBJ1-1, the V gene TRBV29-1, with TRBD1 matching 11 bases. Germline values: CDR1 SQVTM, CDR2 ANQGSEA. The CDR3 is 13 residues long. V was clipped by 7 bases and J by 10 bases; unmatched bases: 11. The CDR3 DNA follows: TGCAGCGCCCAGGACAGGGGGCGATTTGGAGCTTTCTTT. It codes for CSAQDRGRFGAFF.

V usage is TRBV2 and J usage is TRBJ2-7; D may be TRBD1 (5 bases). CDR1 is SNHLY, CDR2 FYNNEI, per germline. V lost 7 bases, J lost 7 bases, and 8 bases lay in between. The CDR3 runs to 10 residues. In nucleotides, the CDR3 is TGTGCCAGCACAGGGCGAGAGCAGTACTTC. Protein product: CASTGREQYF.

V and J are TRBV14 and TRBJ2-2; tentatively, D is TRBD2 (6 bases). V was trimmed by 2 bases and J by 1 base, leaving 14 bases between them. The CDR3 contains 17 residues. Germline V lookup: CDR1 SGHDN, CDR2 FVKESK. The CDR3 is CASSQLGGVKNTGELFF. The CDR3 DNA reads TGTGCCAGCAGCCAATTGGGGGGAGTCAAGAACACCGGGGAGCTGTTTTTT.

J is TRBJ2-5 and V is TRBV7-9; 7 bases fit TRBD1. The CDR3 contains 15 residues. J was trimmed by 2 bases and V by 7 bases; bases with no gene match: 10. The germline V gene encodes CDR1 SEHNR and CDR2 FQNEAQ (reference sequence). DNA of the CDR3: TGTGCCAGCAACCTACAGGGGACACCGCAAGAGACCCAGTACTTC. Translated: CASNLQGTPQETQYF.

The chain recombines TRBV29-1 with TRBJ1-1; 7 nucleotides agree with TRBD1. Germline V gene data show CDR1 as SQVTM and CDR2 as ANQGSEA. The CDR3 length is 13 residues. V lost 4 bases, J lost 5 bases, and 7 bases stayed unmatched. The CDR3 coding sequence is TGCAGCGTTGCATACCCAGGGGGGACTGAAGCTTTCTTT. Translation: CSVAYPGGTEAFF. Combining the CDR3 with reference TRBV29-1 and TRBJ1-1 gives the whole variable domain SAVISQKPSRDICQRGTSLTIQCQVDSQVTMMFWYRQQPGQSLTLIATANQGSEATYESGFVIDKFPISRPNLTFSTLTVSNMSPEDSSIYLCSVAYPGGTEAFFGQGTRLTVV.

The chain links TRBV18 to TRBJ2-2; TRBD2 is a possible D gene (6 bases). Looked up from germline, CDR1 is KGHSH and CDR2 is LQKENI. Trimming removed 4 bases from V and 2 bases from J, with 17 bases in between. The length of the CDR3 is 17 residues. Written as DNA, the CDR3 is TGTGCCAGCTCACAACCTGACTTGCGGGGAAACACCGGGGAGCTGTTTTTT. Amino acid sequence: CASSQPDLRGNTGELFF.

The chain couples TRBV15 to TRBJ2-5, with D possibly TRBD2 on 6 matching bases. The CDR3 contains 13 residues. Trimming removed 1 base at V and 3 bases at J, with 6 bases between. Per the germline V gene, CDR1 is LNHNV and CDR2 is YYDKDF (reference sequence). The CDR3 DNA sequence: TGTGCCACCAGCAGAGGACTAGAAGAGACCCAGTACTTC. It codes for CATSRGLEETQYF.

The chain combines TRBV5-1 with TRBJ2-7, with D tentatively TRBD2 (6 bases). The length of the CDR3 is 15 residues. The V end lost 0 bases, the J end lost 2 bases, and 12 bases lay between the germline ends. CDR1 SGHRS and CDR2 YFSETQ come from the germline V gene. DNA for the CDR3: TGCGCCAGCAGCTTGGAGTCTAGCGCTACCTACGAGCAGTACTTC. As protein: CASSLESSATYEQYF.

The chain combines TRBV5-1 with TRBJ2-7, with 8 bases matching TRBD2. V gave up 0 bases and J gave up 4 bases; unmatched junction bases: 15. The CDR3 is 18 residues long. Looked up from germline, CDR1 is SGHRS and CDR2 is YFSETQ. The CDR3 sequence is CASSLVGSSGRKGYEQYF. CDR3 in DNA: TGCGCCAGCAGCTTGGTGGGGTCGAGCGGGAGAAAAGGGTACGAGCAGTACTTC.

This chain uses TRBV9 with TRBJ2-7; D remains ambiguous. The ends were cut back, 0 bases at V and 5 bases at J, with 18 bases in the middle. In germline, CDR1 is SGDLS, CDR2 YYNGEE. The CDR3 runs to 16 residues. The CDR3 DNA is TGTGCCAGCAGCGTAGGCCAGCTTCCCCGAGGCGACGAGCAGTACTTC. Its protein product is CASSVGQLPRGDEQYF.

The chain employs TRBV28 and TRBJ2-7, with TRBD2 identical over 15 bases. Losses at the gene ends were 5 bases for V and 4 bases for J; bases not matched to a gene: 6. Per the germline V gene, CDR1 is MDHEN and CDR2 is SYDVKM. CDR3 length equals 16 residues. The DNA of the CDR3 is TGTGCCAGCAGTCTGGGACTAGCGGGAGGACGATACGAGCAGTACTTC. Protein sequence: CASSLGLAGGRYEQYF.

The CDR3 loop reads CASSVSGTVTYNEQFF. For the CDR3, the DNA is TGCGCCAGCAGCGTCTCGGGGACAGTGACCTACAATGAGCAGTTCTTC. The chain couples TRBV4-1 to TRBJ2-1; TRBD1 aligns across 7 bases. From germline, CDR1 is MGHRA and CDR2 YSYEKL. The CDR3 totals 16 residues. The V gene end was trimmed by 5 bases and the J gene end by 2 bases; junction bases not matched to a gene: 9.

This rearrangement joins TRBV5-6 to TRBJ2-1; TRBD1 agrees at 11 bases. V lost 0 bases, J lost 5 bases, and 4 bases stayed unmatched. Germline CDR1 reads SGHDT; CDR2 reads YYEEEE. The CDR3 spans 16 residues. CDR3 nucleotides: TGTGCCAGCAGCTTGGGGACAGGGGGCCCCCACAATGAGCAGTTCTTC. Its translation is CASSLGTGGPHNEQFF.

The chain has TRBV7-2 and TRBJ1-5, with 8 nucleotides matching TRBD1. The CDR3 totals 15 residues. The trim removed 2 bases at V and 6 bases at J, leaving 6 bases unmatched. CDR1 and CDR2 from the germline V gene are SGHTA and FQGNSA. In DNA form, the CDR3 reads TGTGCCAGCAGCTTACACGGACAGGGCGGTCAGCCCCAGCATTTT. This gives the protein CASSLHGQGGQPQHF.

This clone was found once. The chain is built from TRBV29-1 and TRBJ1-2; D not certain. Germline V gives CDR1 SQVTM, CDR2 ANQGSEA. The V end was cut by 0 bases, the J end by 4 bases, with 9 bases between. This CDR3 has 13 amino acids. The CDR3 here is CSVEDGASYGYTF. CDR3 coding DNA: TGCAGCGTTGAAGACGGTGCGAGCTATGGCTACACCTTC.

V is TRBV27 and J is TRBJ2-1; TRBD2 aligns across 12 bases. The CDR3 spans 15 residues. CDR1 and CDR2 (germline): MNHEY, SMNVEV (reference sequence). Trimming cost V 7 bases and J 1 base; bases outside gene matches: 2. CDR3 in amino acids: CASILAGGSYNEQFF. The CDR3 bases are TGTGCCAGCATCCTAGCGGGAGGGTCCTACAATGAGCAGTTCTTC.

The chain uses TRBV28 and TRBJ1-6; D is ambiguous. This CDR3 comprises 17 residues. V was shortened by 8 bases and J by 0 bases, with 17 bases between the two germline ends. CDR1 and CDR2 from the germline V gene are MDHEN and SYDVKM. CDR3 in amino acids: CASLAPGGSSYNSPLHF. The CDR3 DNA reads TGTGCCAGCCTAGCCCCAGGCGGAAGCTCCTATAATTCACCCCTCCACTTT.

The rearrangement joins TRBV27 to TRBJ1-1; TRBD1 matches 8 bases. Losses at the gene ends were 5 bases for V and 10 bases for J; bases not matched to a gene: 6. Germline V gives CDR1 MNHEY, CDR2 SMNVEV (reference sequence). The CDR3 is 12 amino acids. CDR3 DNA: TGTGCCAGCAGTCCCTGGACAGGGTTAGCTTTCTTT. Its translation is CASSPWTGLAFF.

CDR3 sequence: CATSRDRGRAQYF. DNA for the CDR3: TGTGCCACCAGCAGGGACAGGGGGCGCGCCCAGTACTTC. This rearrangement joins TRBV15 to TRBJ2-5; 11 nucleotides align to TRBD1. The CDR3 runs 13 residues. The junction had 3 bases not matched to a gene; V was cut back by 3 bases and J by 9 bases. Germline loops: CDR1 LNHNV, CDR2 YYDKDF (reference sequence).

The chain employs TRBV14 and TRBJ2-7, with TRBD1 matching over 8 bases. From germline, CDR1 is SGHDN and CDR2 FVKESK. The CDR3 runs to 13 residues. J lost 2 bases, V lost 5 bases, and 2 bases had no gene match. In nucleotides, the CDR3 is TGTGCCAGCAGCTACAGGGGGGCCTACGAGCAGTACTTC. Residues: CASSYRGAYEQYF.

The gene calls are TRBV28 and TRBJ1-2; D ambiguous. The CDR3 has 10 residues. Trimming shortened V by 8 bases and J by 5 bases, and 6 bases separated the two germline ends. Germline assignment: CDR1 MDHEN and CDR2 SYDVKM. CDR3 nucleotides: TGTGCCAGCTATTTGTATGGCTACACCTTC. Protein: CASYLYGYTF.

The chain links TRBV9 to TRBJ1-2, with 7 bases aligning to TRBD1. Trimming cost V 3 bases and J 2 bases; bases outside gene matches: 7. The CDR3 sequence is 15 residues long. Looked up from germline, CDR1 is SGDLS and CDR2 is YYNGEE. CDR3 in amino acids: CASSGWTGVNYGYTF. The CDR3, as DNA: TGTGCCAGCAGCGGCTGGACAGGTGTAAACTATGGCTACACCTTC.

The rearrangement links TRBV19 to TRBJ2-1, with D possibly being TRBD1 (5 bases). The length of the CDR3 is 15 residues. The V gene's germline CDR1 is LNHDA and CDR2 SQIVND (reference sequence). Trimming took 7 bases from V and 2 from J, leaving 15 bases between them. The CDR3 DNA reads TGTGCCAGTACCCAAGGGGCTAGTCCCTACAATGAGCAGTTCTTC. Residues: CASTQGASPYNEQFF.

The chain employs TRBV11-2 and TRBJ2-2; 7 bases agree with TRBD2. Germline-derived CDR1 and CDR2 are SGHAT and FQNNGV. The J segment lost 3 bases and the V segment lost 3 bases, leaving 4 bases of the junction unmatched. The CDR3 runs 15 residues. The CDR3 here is CASSFWAGDTGELFF. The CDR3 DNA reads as TGTGCCAGCAGCTTCTGGGCGGGGGACACCGGGGAGCTGTTTTTT.